This T cell receptor (beta chain) comes out of a study of T cell responses to AZD1222 COVID-19 vaccine. Study findings and constraints: Repertoire sampling was restricted to post-peak T cell response timepoints. It should be noted that donors were predominantly white British and more often female, and clonal diversity was possibly underestimated. Vaccine-associated CD4 TCRs spanned spike, dominant at 160-218 and 743-854. Only a handful of AZD1222 recipients, more than five in all, had baseline seropositivity.

With regard to this clone: The antigen remains undetermined.

Measured with immunoSEQ multiplex PCR; TCRdb has only the in-frame clones, and not every one. The sample has under 150,000 clones; 92% are singletons. V was trimmed by 5 bases and J by 1 base, leaving 11 bases between them. From germline, CDR1 is SGHVS and CDR2 FQNEAQ. This CDR3 is 14 amino acids long. Sequenced here: peripheral blood, sampled 28 days after the second AZD1222 dose. The chain is built from TRBV7-8 and TRBJ1-1, with D unclear. This receptor was identified in an adult who received the AZD1222 COVID-19 vaccine. The CDR3 here is CASSRGGANTEAFF. The CDR3 nucleotides are TGTGCCAGCAGCCGAGGAGGAGCGAACACTGAAGCTTTCTTT.